The clone carrying this T cell receptor beta chain has a handful of counts. Clones were read by immunoSEQ multiplex PCR, and TCRdb kept only the in-frame ones, dropping some. The sample carries about 150,000 clones, over 75% recorded once. The data are from a study of blood T cell repertoires in COVID-19. Trimming took off 4 bases at V and 4 bases at J, with 11 bases between the two ends. Germline values: CDR1 MNHEY, CDR2 SVGEGT. This CDR3 has 13 amino acids. The V and J genes are TRBV6-2 or TRBV6-3 and TRBJ2-7; D may be TRBD1 (6 bases). Sequencing input: peripheral blood. The receptor was derived from a man in his fifties or sixties with active or convalescent COVID-19. The CDR3 DNA sequence: TGTGCCAGCAGTTTCACAGGGTCTTACGAGCAGTACTTC. Translated, it gives CASSFTGSYEQYF.